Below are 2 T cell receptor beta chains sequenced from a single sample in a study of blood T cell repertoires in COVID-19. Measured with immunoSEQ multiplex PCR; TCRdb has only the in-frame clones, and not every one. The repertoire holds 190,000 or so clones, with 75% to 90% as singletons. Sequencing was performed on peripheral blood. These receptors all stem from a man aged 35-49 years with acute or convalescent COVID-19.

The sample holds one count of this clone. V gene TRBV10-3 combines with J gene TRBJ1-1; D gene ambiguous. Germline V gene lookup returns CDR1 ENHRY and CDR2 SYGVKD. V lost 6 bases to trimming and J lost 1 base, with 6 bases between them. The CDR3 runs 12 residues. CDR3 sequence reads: CAISGGNTEAFF. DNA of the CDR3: TGTGCCATCAGCGGAGGGAACACTGAAGCTTTCTTT.

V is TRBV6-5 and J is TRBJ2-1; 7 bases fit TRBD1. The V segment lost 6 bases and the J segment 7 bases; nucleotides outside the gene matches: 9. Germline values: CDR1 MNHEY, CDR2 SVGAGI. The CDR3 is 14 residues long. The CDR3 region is CASSEDRSRNEQFF. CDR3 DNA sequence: TGTGCCAGCAGCGAGGACAGGAGTAGGAATGAGCAGTTCTTC.